The subject of this entry is one T cell receptor beta chain. Its antigen is currently unknown. Building of the TCR beta libraries involved iRepertoire HTBI primers and Arm-PCR of CDR3 regions. Per the original data handling: Spanning all samples, the identified segments comprised 62 TRBV and around 15 TRBJ. A single record per CDR3 protein comes from TCRdb applying MiXCR to the multiplex PCR reads. TCRdb's processing, not the study's, gives the V and J calls here. The sample comprises around 400,000 distinct CDR3 sequences, 21% of which are singletons, and around 15% rests with the top ten. The data were obtained in a study of regulatory T cells in long-lasting Graves disease. Study observations and caveats: TCR diversity was lower in persistent Graves' patients (versus newly diagnosed ones). Among samples with persistent disease, TRBV28, TRBJ1-2 and TRBJ2-5 were favored.

The time point denotes: persistent/refractory GD, antithyroid drugs over 5 years with positive TRAb. The TCR library was made from RNA extracted from PBMCs. Criteria from the American Thyroid Association guidelines were applied to diagnose Graves' disease. The ends were cut back, 3 bases at V and 2 bases at J, with 18 bases in the middle. The CDR3 totals 16 residues. The germline gives CDR1 DFQATT, CDR2 SNEGSKA (reference sequence). Sequenced here: peripheral blood mononuclear cells (PBMCs), sampled when the disease was refractory, from a patient treated with antithyroid drugs. The V call is TRBV20-1, the J call TRBJ2-3; a possible D gene is TRBD2 (5 bases). The clonotype comes from a female donor with Graves disease. CDR3: CSASDRASLVTDTQYF. The CDR3 nucleotides read TGCAGTGCTAGCGACCGGGCTAGCTTGGTCACAGATACGCAGTATTTT.